This T cell receptor (beta chain) appears in the sequencing data of a study of glioma-infiltrating T cells after dendritic cell vaccination (dated by TCRdb to the mid-2010s). Regarding the complete study: A cohort of roughly 15 glioblastoma patients from Phase I and II dendritic cell vaccination trials was included, of whom 9 were newly diagnosed and 6 had recurrent disease. Tumor-infiltrating lymphocyte content was quantified and tumor and blood repertoires were compared in dendritic cell-vaccinated glioblastoma patients by deep sequencing of TCR beta CDR3 regions. Three intradermal dendritic cell vaccine injections were administered to patients at biweekly intervals in the arm below the axilla. Survival after dendritic cell vaccination was correlated with TCR sequencing metrics such as TIL content and the overlap between tumor and blood repertoires. Patients received autologous tumor lysate-pulsed dendritic cell vaccination between about 2003 and 2013. To make the vaccine, monocyte-derived dendritic cells were cultured for seven to eight days with IL-4 and GM-CSF and then pulsed overnight with autologous tumor lysate.

The immunoSEQ assay amplified TCRB CDR3 regions from approximately 2 micrograms of genomic DNA, or from all available DNA when less than that amount was available. The multiplex PCR relied on 60 forward primers for TCR V beta segments and 13 reverse primers for J beta segments. Synthetic control templates were spiked into each sample at limiting dilution to estimate reads per starting template. Sequencing produced 87 bp reads on the Illumina HiSeq System. The published analysis was carried out like this. PCR and sequencing errors were removed by a nearest neighbor algorithm that merged closely related sequences. TCR overlap was defined as the percentage of unique tumor TCR beta sequences that were also found in the peripheral blood of the same patient. The table comes from immuneACCESS by way of TCRdb, which keeps in-frame sequences with V and J called. Part of the clones is missing from these tables; in studies checked, under half for an unresolved V gene and the rest for unknown reasons. V, J and clone size derive from that table, while D and trimming were established from the DNA sequence. The sample profile shows about 95,000 clones; 85% to 90% of them were found once. The top ten clonotypes cover around 2.9% of the sample.

Turning to this clone: Its antigen is currently not known. Relative to the germline gene, one junction end is altered; a read error may explain this.

Selection of patients required sufficient residual fresh-frozen tumor tissue and over two years of available survival data. Although molecular status otherwise differed among the glioblastoma patients, no patient had an isocitrate dehydrogenase mutation. PBMC collection took place before vaccination, two weeks after the third vaccination, and at tumor progression if progression occurred. The Qiagen DNeasy Blood extraction Kit was used to extract genomic DNA. Study-wide conclusions, independent of this receptor: The TCR overlap response model with three groups was called speculative and said to need prospective validation. TCR clonality showed no direct relationship with survival, which suggests that a diverse polyclonal response may matter. After dendritic cell vaccination, a higher estimated pretreatment TIL content predicted longer time to progression and longer overall survival. The cohort was small and heterogeneous, few patients had complete blood and tumor sets, and even fewer had initial-recurrent tumor pairs.

The specimen was blood, collected before dendritic cell vaccination. The clonotype was recovered from a human donor with glioblastoma.

The CDR3 loop reads CASSVGAAAGQETQYF. The nucleotide sequence is TGCGCCAGCAGCGTAGGGGCGGCAGCGGGCCAAGAGACCCAGTACTTC. The sequence links TRBV9 to TRBJ2-5; perhaps TRBD2 is the D gene, with 6 bases matching. The CDR3 measures 16 amino acids from cysteine to phenylalanine. Only CDR3 DNA remains: 48 bases, in frame from the first base. CDR1 and CDR2, per the germline V gene, are SGDLS and YYNGEE.